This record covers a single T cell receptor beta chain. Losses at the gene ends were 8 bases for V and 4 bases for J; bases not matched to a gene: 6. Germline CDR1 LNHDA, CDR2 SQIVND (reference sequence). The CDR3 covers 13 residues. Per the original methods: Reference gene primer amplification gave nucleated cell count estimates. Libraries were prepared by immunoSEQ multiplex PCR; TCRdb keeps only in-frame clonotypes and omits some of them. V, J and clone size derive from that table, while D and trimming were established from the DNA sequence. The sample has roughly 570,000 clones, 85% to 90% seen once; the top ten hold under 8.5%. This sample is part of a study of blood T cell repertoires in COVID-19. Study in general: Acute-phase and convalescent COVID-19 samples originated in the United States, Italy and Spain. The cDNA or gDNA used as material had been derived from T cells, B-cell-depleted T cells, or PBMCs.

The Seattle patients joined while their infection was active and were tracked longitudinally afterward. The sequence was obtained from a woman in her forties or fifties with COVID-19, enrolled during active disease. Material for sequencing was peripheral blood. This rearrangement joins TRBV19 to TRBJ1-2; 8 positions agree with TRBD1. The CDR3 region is CASSGGVVYGYTF. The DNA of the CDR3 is TGTGCCAGTTCAGGGGGCGTAGTCTATGGCTACACCTTC.